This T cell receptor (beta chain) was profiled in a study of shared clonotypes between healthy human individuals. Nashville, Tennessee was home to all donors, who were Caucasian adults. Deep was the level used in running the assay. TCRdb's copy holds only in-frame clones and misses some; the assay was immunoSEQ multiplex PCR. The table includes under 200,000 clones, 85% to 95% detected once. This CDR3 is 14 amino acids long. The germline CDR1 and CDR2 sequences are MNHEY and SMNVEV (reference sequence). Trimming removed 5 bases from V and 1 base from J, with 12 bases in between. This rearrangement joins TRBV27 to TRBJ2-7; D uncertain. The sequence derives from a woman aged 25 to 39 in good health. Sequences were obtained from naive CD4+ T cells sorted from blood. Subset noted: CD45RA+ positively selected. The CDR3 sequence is CASSPRTDSYEQYF. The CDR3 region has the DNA TGTGCCAGCAGTCCCCGGACCGATTCCTACGAGCAGTACTTC.